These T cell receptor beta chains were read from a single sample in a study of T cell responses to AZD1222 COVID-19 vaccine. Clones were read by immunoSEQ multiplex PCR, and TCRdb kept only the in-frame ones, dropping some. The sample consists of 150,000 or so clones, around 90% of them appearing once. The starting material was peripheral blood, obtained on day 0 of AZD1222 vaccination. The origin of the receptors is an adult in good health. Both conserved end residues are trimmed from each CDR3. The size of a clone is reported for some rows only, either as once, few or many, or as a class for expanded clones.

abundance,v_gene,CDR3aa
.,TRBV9,ASSHQGWESYNEQF
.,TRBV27,ASSFGGSNQPQH
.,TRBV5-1,ASSLGGSGRVDEQF
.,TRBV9,ASSATSGLAGYNEQF
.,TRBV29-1,SVDPTGSDTEAF
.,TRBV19,ASSMTQGLISTEAF
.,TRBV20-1,SARVYEKLF
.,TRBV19,ASSNLQETQY
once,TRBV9,ASSVGGMNTEAF
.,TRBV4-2,ASSQVGGNNEQF
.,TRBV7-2,ASSLGNEQF
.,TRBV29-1,SVKSGVSTEAF
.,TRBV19,ASSIAAGGPAEQF
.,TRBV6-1,ASSEVGNQPQH
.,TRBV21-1,ASSKDFVRTIYNSPLH
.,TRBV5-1,ASSSDGYEQY
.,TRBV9,ASSVAGTGTEAF
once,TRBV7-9,ASSLTGGPRNYGYT
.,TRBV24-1,ATSDRDGFNQPQH
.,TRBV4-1,ASSQEIGRQPQH
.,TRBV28,ASVRLGLTEAF
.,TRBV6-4,ASRQGPHTDTQY